A single sample gave rise to the 24 T cell receptor beta chains below, sequenced in a study of PD-L1 blockade in urothelial cancer. As to time point: peripheral blood 6 weeks after treatment start. TCRdb's table, derived via immunoSEQ multiplex PCR, lists solely in-frame clones and lacks some. The sample contains around 110,000 clones, around 90% of which appear only once. Sample: PBMCs, taken around atezolizumab (anti-PD-L1) treatment. These receptors were obtained from a man in his sixties with urothelial cancer.

V gene TRBV11-3 combines with J gene TRBJ2-3, with D uncertain. CDR3 length: 12 amino acids. CDR1 is SGHNT and CDR2 is YENEEA in the germline V gene. V lost 5 bases, J lost 5 bases, and 8 bases lay in between. The CDR3 here is CASSPTGDTQYF. In DNA, the CDR3 is TGTGCCAGCAGCCCCACGGGAGATACGCAGTATTTT. Full variable domain (remainder filled in from reference TRBV11-3 and TRBJ2-3): EAGVVQSPRYKIIEKKQPVAFWCNPISGHNTLYWYLQNLGQGPELLIRYENEEAVDDSQLPKDRFSAERLKGVDSTLKIQPAELGDSAVYLCASSPTGDTQYFGPGTRLTVL.

This chain links TRBV19 with TRBJ2-1; TRBD1 matches at 8 bases. V gave up 8 bases and J gave up 4 bases; unmatched junction bases: 10. CDR1 and CDR2 (germline): LNHDA, SQIVND (reference sequence). The CDR3 consists of 15 residues. The CDR3 bases are TGTGCCAGTTGCCCCGGGACAGGAGATTACAATGAGCAGTTCTTC. It translates to CASCPGTGDYNEQFF.

V is TRBV7-9 and J is TRBJ2-5, with a weak D call TRBD2 (6 bases). CDR1 is SEHNR and CDR2 is FQNEAQ in the germline V gene (reference sequence). The CDR3 consists of 12 residues. The V end lost 3 bases, the J end lost 11 bases, and 13 bases lay between the germline ends. The CDR3 nucleotides read TGTGCCAGCAGCTTTGGCTTCGGGACTCAGTACTTC. This sequence encodes CASSFGFGTQYF.

The chain joins TRBV7-2 to TRBJ2-7; tentatively, D is TRBD2 (6 bases). Germline assignment: CDR1 SGHTA and CDR2 FQGNSA. This CDR3 spans 12 amino acids. Trimming took 5 bases from V and 3 from J, leaving 8 bases between them. CDR3 sequence (DNA): TGTGCCAGCAGCGAGGGACTCTACGAGCAGTACTTC. Its translation is CASSEGLYEQYF.

The chain is built from TRBV9 and TRBJ2-5; 10 bases line up with TRBD1. Germline CDR1 and CDR2: SGDLS and YYNGEE. The ends lost 3 bases at V and 4 bases at J; junction bases unmatched: 6. This CDR3 comprises 15 residues. The CDR3 loop reads CASSDRTGGGETQYF. The CDR3 DNA follows: TGTGCCAGCAGCGATAGGACAGGGGGGGGAGAGACCCAGTACTTC. The whole variable domain, filled in from reference TRBV9 and TRBJ2-5, reads DSGVTQTPKHLITATGQRVTLRCSPRSGDLSVYWYQQSLDQGLQFLIQYYNGEERAKGNILERFSAQQFPDLHSELNLSSLELGDSALYFCASSDRTGGGETQYFGPGTRLLVL.

CDR3 amino acids: CASSEFIGSGQPQHF. The CDR3 nucleotides read TGTGCCAGCAGTGAATTTATCGGGTCGGGGCAGCCCCAGCATTTT. This chain uses TRBV2 with TRBJ1-5; D unresolved. The ends were cut back, 2 bases at V and 7 bases at J, with 15 bases in the middle. This CDR3 has 15 residues. The germline CDR1 and CDR2 sequences are SNHLY and FYNNEI.

The chain has TRBV5-1 and TRBJ2-3, with 8 positions matching TRBD2. This CDR3 is 17 amino acids long. J gave up 5 bases and V 2 bases, and 13 bases lay outside the gene matches. Germline V gene lookup returns CDR1 SGHRS and CDR2 YFSETQ. The CDR3 DNA reads as TGCGCCAGCAGCTTTTCACCCGGGGGGGCCAGTGGAGATACGCAGTATTTT. Translating gives CASSFSPGGASGDTQYF.

The J gene is TRBJ2-3, the V gene TRBV23-1; TRBD2 matches at 7 bases. TRBV23-1 is an open reading frame whose function is uncertain. The J segment lost 2 bases and the V segment lost 2 bases, leaving 10 bases of the junction unmatched. There are 17 residues in the CDR3. In DNA, the CDR3 is TGCGCCAGCAGTCAACTTCCCAGCGGGGCTTTCACAGATACGCAGTATTTT. It encodes CASSQLPSGAFTDTQYF.

DNA for the CDR3: TGCGCCAGCAGCTTGCCTAGCGGGAGTGGGGATGAGCAGTTCTTC. It is translated as CASSLPSGSGDEQFF. V usage is TRBV5-1 and J usage is TRBJ2-1, with 10 bases lining up with TRBD2. V shed 1 base, J shed 8 bases, and the junction held 6 bases outside the gene matches. The CDR3 spans 15 residues. Germline V lookup: CDR1 SGHRS, CDR2 YFSETQ.

The chain combines TRBV5-1 with TRBJ2-7, with 11 bases matching TRBD1. The trim removed 4 bases at V and 2 bases at J, leaving 2 bases unmatched. CDR1 SGHRS and CDR2 YFSETQ come from the germline V gene. The CDR3 length is 14 residues. CDR3 sequence (DNA): TGCGCCAGCAGCCCGGACAGGGGGCCCTACGAGCAGTACTTC. Protein: CASSPDRGPYEQYF.

CDR3 in amino acids: CARSQAPGQGASVPNEKLFF. Here the CDR3 DNA reads TGTGCCAGAAGCCAGGCCCCGGGACAGGGGGCCTCGGTTCCTAATGAAAAACTGTTTTTT. V usage is TRBV5-3 and J usage is TRBJ1-4; 12 bases align to TRBD1. TRBV5-3 is sorted into the ORF group, with uncertain function. CDR3 size: 20 residues. V lost 4 bases and J lost 3; bases outside the gene matches: 16.

The chain is built from TRBV6-5 and TRBJ2-5, with 7 bases identical to TRBD1. The junction had 11 bases not matched to a gene; V was cut back by 6 bases and J by 4 bases. CDR1 MNHEY and CDR2 SVGAGI come from the germline V gene. The CDR3 sequence is 15 residues long. The CDR3 DNA sequence: TGTGCCAGCAGACAGCGGAGAGGGGGCTCAGAGACCCAGTACTTC. This sequence encodes CASRQRRGGSETQYF.

The chain carries TRBV7-2 and TRBJ1-5; maybe TRBD1 (6 bases). The CDR3 has 15 amino acids. With 1 base removed from V and 2 bases from J, the gap between germline ends came to 9 bases. CDR1 SGHTA and CDR2 FQGNSA come from the germline V gene. Here the CDR3 DNA reads TGTGCCAGCAGCTTAGTACAGGGCGGCAATCAGCCCCAGCATTTT. Amino acids: CASSLVQGGNQPQHF.

This clone was detected a few times. The rearrangement joins TRBV30 to TRBJ1-1; 8 bases map to TRBD1. There are 13 residues in the CDR3. The germline CDR1 and CDR2 sequences are GTSNPN and SVGIG (reference sequence). Trimming took 1 base from V and 10 from J; bases not matched to a gene: 8. CDR3 coding DNA: TGTGCCTGGAGTGCAACAGGGGGGGATGGAGCTTTCTTT. Encoded protein: CAWSATGGDGAFF.

The CDR3 region has the DNA TGTGCCAGCAGCCAGGGGGGGACTAGCGGATACGAGCAGTACTTC. It is translated as CASSQGGTSGYEQYF. The chain couples TRBV4-2 to TRBJ2-7, with TRBD2 identical over 11 bases. The CDR3 consists of 15 residues. CDR1 is LGHNA and CDR2 is YNFKEQ in the germline V gene. The junction had 5 bases not matched to a gene; V was cut back by 3 bases and J by 4 bases.

This clone was observed a handful of times. The genes are TRBV5-1 and TRBJ2-5; D may be TRBD2 (6 bases). V was trimmed by 4 bases and J by 3 bases, leaving 13 bases between them. The CDR3 is 14 amino acids. The V gene's germline CDR1 is SGHRS and CDR2 YFSETQ. CDR3 sequence: CASSQRGGEETQYF. The CDR3 DNA follows: TGCGCCAGCAGCCAAAGGGGAGGTGAAGAGACCCAGTACTTC.

The gene calls are TRBV5-1 and TRBJ2-7; possible D gene TRBD1, 5 bases. The V end was cut by 2 bases, the J end by 1 base, with 10 bases between. Germline values: CDR1 SGHRS, CDR2 YFSETQ. CDR3 length equals 14 residues. DNA for the CDR3: TGCGCCAGCAGCTTCCTACAGGATTCCTACGAGCAGTACTTC. It is translated as CASSFLQDSYEQYF.

V and J are TRBV4-1 and TRBJ1-2, with D perhaps matching TRBD1 (5 bases). Germline V gene lookup returns CDR1 MGHRA and CDR2 YSYEKL. The CDR3 spans 15 residues. Trimming shortened V by 4 bases and J by 1 base, and 13 bases separated the two germline ends. CDR3 sequence reads: CASSPGTGLNYGYTF. CDR3 nucleotide sequence: TGCGCCAGCAGCCCCGGGACTGGTCTTAACTATGGCTACACCTTC.

This clone appeared once. The chain recombines TRBV5-4 with TRBJ2-3; the match to TRBD2 covers 12 bases. The germline V gene encodes CDR1 SGHNT and CDR2 YYREEE (reference sequence). The V segment lost 1 base and the J segment 1 base; nucleotides outside the gene matches: 4. The CDR3 length is 17 residues. CDR3 sequence reads: CASSLRLAGAGTDTQYF. CDR3 in DNA: TGTGCCAGCAGCTTGCGACTAGCGGGAGCAGGCACAGATACGCAGTATTTT.

The chain is built from TRBV6-4 and TRBJ1-5; D unresolved. V was pared by 6 bases and J by 7 bases, with 13 bases between. This CDR3 contains 13 residues. Germline V CDR1 and CDR2: MRHNA, SNTAGT. The DNA of the CDR3 is TGTGCCAGCAGCGTCAGTGGCGGGCAGCCCCAGCATTTT. Translated, it gives CASSVSGGQPQHF.

The chain uses TRBV28 and TRBJ2-1, with TRBD2 matching over 11 bases. CDR3 length: 14 residues. Germline values: CDR1 MDHEN, CDR2 SYDVKM. The ends lost 5 bases at V and 6 bases at J; junction bases unmatched: 3. The CDR3 sequence is CASSGLAGPNEQFF. CDR3 nucleotide sequence: TGTGCCAGCAGTGGACTAGCGGGTCCCAATGAGCAGTTCTTC.

This rearrangement joins TRBV6-4 to TRBJ2-6, with 9 nucleotides matching TRBD1. Germline assignment: CDR1 MRHNA and CDR2 SNTAGT. The CDR3 covers 19 residues. Trimming took 6 bases from V and 0 from J; bases not matched to a gene: 12. Here the CDR3 DNA reads TGTGCCAGCAGCGAAACAGGGGGCCGAACCTTCTCTGGGGCCAACGTCCTGACTTTC. Its translation: CASSETGGRTFSGANVLTF.

The rearrangement uses TRBV27 and TRBJ1-3, with TRBD1 matching over 9 bases. Germline loops: CDR1 MNHEY, CDR2 SMNVEV (reference sequence). The V segment lost 5 bases and the J segment 4 bases; nucleotides outside the gene matches: 3. The CDR3 has 14 residues. The CDR3 reads CASSLQGAGNTIYF. CDR3 bases: TGTGCCAGCAGTCTACAGGGGGCGGGAAACACCATATATTTT.

The J gene is TRBJ2-3, the V gene TRBV12-2; the table's D call TRBD2 went unverified against the DNA. TRBV12-2 is tagged as a pseudogene. The CDR3 loop spans 16 amino acids. The CDR3 here is CASRLELAGEHDTQYF. CDR3 nucleotides: TGTGCAAGTCGCTTAGAACTAGCGGGGGAACACGATACGCAGTATTTT.